The 23 T cell receptor beta chains given below trace back to one sample, sequenced in a study of blood T cell repertoires in COVID-19. Method: immunoSEQ multiplex PCR; TCRdb's copy keeps in-frame clones and lacks some. The sample carries about 160,000 clones, roughly 84% recorded once. What was sequenced was peripheral blood. These receptors originate from a man between 70 and 80 years old with acute or convalescent COVID-19.

This chain connects TRBV7-2 to TRBJ2-5, with 8 bases identical to TRBD1. This CDR3 contains 12 residues. The J segment lost 5 bases and the V segment lost 7 bases, leaving 3 bases of the junction unmatched. The V gene's germline CDR1 is SGHTA and CDR2 FQGNSA. Here the CDR3 reads CASNDRGETQYF. In DNA, the CDR3 is TGTGCCAGCAACGACAGGGGCGAGACCCAGTACTTC.

The chain has TRBV7-2 and TRBJ1-4; tentative D call: TRBD1 (6 bases). With 2 bases removed from V and 5 bases from J, the gap between germline ends came to 18 bases. CDR3 size: 17 residues. The germline CDR1 and CDR2 sequences are SGHTA and FQGNSA. The CDR3 loop is CASSLKFFGGANEKLFF. Here the CDR3 DNA reads TGTGCCAGCAGCTTAAAGTTCTTTGGGGGGGCCAATGAAAAACTGTTTTTT.

The chain is built from TRBV28 and TRBJ1-1, with TRBD1 identical over 8 bases. CDR3 length: 12 residues. Germline trimming cut 6 bases from V and 14 bases from J; bases unmatched to any gene: 11. The V gene's germline CDR1 is MDHEN and CDR2 SYDVKM. The CDR3 DNA reads TGTGCCAGCAGCTCACAGGGGGGGGCCGGATTCTTT. Its protein is CASSSQGGAGFF.

The chain links TRBV2 to TRBJ1-2; no clear D gene. Germline V lookup: CDR1 SNHLY, CDR2 FYNNEI. The CDR3 sequence is 12 residues long. Trimming cost V 8 bases and J 3 bases, with 10 bases left between them. CDR3 protein: CASGQEDYGYTF. The CDR3, as DNA: TGTGCCAGCGGGCAGGAAGACTATGGCTACACCTTC. Supplemented by reference TRBV2 and TRBJ1-2, the full variable domain reads EPEVTQTPSHQVTQMGQEVILRCVPISNHLYFYWYRQILGQKVEFLVSFYNNEISEKSEIFDDQFSVERPDGSNFTLKIRSTKLEDSAMYFCASGQEDYGYTFGSGTRLTVV.

The chain combines TRBV5-4 with TRBJ2-5; a possible D gene is TRBD2 (5 bases). From germline, CDR1 is SGHNT and CDR2 YYREEE (reference sequence). This CDR3 spans 14 amino acids. V was pared by 0 bases and J by 2 bases, with 8 bases between. CDR3: CASSLARDQETQYF. The CDR3 coding sequence is TGTGCCAGCAGCTTGGCCCGGGATCAAGAGACCCAGTACTTC.

This clone was recorded a few times. The chain combines TRBV29-1 with TRBJ1-2; TRBD1 aligns across 9 bases. The CDR3 covers 13 residues. Germline assignment: CDR1 SQVTM and CDR2 ANQGSEA. The ends lost 6 bases at V and 6 bases at J; junction bases unmatched: 8. The chain's CDR3 is CSVPVQGADGYTF. CDR3 nucleotides: TGCAGCGTCCCAGTACAGGGGGCGGATGGCTACACCTTC.

This clone appeared a single time. CDR3 bases: TGTGCCAGCAGGGGCGGCAGGGGGCGGGAGACCCAGTACTTC. Protein product: CASRGGRGRETQYF. The V call is TRBV6-5, the J call TRBJ2-5; 8 bases align to TRBD1. From germline, CDR1 is MNHEY and CDR2 SVGAGI. J was trimmed by 5 bases and V by 6 bases; bases with no gene match: 8. The CDR3 contains 14 residues.

The chain links TRBV24-1 to TRBJ2-3, with a weak D call TRBD2 (5 bases). The germline gives CDR1 KGHDR, CDR2 SFDVKD. Trimming took 2 bases from V and 6 from J, leaving 8 bases between them. This CDR3 is built from 13 residues. CDR3 region: CATSDSGWDTQYF. The CDR3 coding sequence is TGTGCCACCAGTGATTCGGGGTGGGATACGCAGTATTTT.

This clone appeared once. This chain joins TRBV7-8 and TRBJ2-7, with 7 bases matching TRBD2. The CDR3 runs to 17 residues. Looked up from germline, CDR1 is SGHVS and CDR2 is FQNEAQ. With V trimmed by 3 bases and J by 0 bases, 11 bases remained unmatched. CDR3: CASSLGGRAVASYEQYF. The CDR3 bases are TGTGCCAGCAGCTTGGGAGGGAGGGCCGTTGCCTCCTACGAGCAGTACTTC.

The V and J genes are TRBV19 and TRBJ2-1, with 8 bases fitting TRBD2. CDR1 LNHDA and CDR2 SQIVND come from the germline V gene (reference sequence). The CDR3 totals 15 residues. V gave up 3 bases and J gave up 7 bases; unmatched junction bases: 8. CDR3 bases: TGTGCCAGTAGTATCTCAGCGGGAGTAAGTAATGAGCAGTTCTTC. Amino acids: CASSISAGVSNEQFF.

The chain joins TRBV18 to TRBJ2-5, with 8 bases aligning to TRBD1. The CDR3 is 17 amino acids. Germline-derived CDR1 and CDR2 are KGHSH and LQKENI. V lost 1 base and J lost 4; bases outside the gene matches: 11. CDR3 amino acids: CASSPRGQGGRGETQYF. Here the CDR3 DNA reads TGTGCCAGCTCACCACGAGGACAGGGAGGTAGGGGAGAGACCCAGTACTTC.

This clone was counted a single time. This chain links TRBV18 with TRBJ1-6, with TRBD1 identical over 7 bases. The J segment lost 17 bases and the V segment lost 4 bases, leaving 8 bases of the junction unmatched. Germline V gene sequence: CDR1 KGHSH, CDR2 LQKENI. The length of the CDR3 is 12 residues. This CDR3 is CASSRDRDRVHF. CDR3 DNA sequence: TGTGCCAGCTCACGCGATAGGGACAGAGTCCACTTT.

This chain connects TRBV28 to TRBJ1-5; D is perhaps TRBD1 (6 bases). The V and J ends lost 6 bases and 4 bases respectively, with 13 bases between them. Germline CDR1 reads MDHEN; CDR2 reads SYDVKM. The CDR3 covers 14 residues. In nucleotides, the CDR3 is TGTGCCAGCAGCGCAGCAGGACAGAATCAGCCCCAGCATTTT. It codes for CASSAAGQNQPQHF.

The rearrangement joins TRBV28 to TRBJ2-7, with a weak D call TRBD2 (5 bases). The CDR3 runs 15 residues. Germline CDR1 MDHEN, CDR2 SYDVKM. Trimming took 7 bases from V and 1 from J, leaving 17 bases between them. The CDR3, as DNA: TGTGCCAGCAATCGCCCAGAGGGCGGTTCCTACGAGCAGTACTTC. It codes for CASNRPEGGSYEQYF.

The V call is TRBV19, the J call TRBJ1-1, with D perhaps matching TRBD1 (6 bases). Trimming removed 3 bases at V and 6 bases at J, with 11 bases between. Germline loops: CDR1 LNHDA, CDR2 SQIVND (reference sequence). The CDR3 is 13 residues long. Here the CDR3 DNA reads TGTGCCAGTAGTATCGGACAGTTCTCTGAAGCTTTCTTT. Its protein product is CASSIGQFSEAFF.

The chain joins TRBV30 to TRBJ2-7, with a weak D call TRBD2 (5 bases). With 1 base removed from V and 2 bases from J, the gap between germline ends came to 12 bases. The CDR3 totals 14 residues. Per the germline V gene, CDR1 is GTSNPN and CDR2 is SVGIG (reference sequence). In nucleotides, the CDR3 is TGTGCCTGGAGTGCAACCCCGGGGACCTACGAGCAGTACTTC. It encodes CAWSATPGTYEQYF.

The rearrangement uses TRBV27 and TRBJ2-3; 12 nucleotides match TRBD2. The germline gives CDR1 MNHEY, CDR2 SMNVEV (reference sequence). With V trimmed by 10 bases and J by 5 bases, 7 bases remained unmatched. The CDR3 extends over 14 amino acids. The CDR3: CAISPGLAGDTQYF. CDR3 DNA: TGTGCCATCTCCCCGGGACTAGCGGGAGATACGCAGTATTTT.

The chain uses TRBV6-1 and TRBJ2-3, with D possibly TRBD1 on 5 matching bases. This CDR3 is built from 17 residues. Trimming stripped 2 bases from V and 2 bases from J, with 17 bases between. Germline CDR1 MNHNS, CDR2 SASEGT. The CDR3 DNA follows: TGTGCCAGCAGTGAATTCGGTGGCAGGGCCCCCACAGATACGCAGTATTTT. Its translation is CASSEFGGRAPTDTQYF.

The rearrangement links TRBV12-5 to TRBJ2-3; 9 nucleotides match TRBD2. This CDR3 spans 16 amino acids. Germline CDR1 is LGHNT and CDR2 is FRNRAP. V lost 1 base and J lost 0; bases outside the gene matches: 2. The DNA of the CDR3 is TGTGCTAGTGGTTTGGGACTAGCGGCTAGCACAGATACGCAGTATTTT. This encodes CASGLGLAASTDTQYF.

The V gene is TRBV7-2, the J gene TRBJ2-1; the match to TRBD2 covers 9 bases. Germline CDR1 reads SGHTA; CDR2 reads FQGNSA. The CDR3 loop spans 18 amino acids. V was pared by 0 bases and J by 3 bases, with 9 bases of the junction left unmatched. The CDR3 reads CASSLAPYSGSYYNEQFF. In DNA, the CDR3 is TGTGCCAGCAGCTTAGCGCCATATAGCGGGAGTTACTACAATGAGCAGTTCTTC.

The chain carries TRBV7-2 and TRBJ1-4; D not certain. The CDR3 covers 12 residues. Germline-derived CDR1 and CDR2 are SGHTA and FQGNSA. Trimming shortened V by 3 bases and J by 6 bases, and 5 bases separated the two germline ends. CDR3 amino acids: CASSFPYEKLFF. CDR3 bases: TGTGCCAGCAGCTTTCCGTATGAAAAACTGTTTTTT. Full variable domain (missing parts from reference TRBV7-2 and TRBJ1-4): GAGVSQSPSNKVTEKGKDVELRCDPISGHTALYWYRQSLGQGLEFLIYFQGNSAPDKSGLPSDRFSAERTGGSVSTLTIQRTQQEDSAVYLCASSFPYEKLFFGSGTQLSVL.

The chain links TRBV5-6 to TRBJ2-3; 10 positions agree with TRBD2. CDR3 length: 15 amino acids. CDR1 is SGHDT, CDR2 YYEEEE, per germline. The junction had 4 bases not matched to a gene; V was cut back by 2 bases and J by 4 bases. The CDR3 loop is CASSFQAGGADTQYF. CDR3 bases: TGTGCCAGCAGCTTTCAAGCGGGAGGGGCAGATACGCAGTATTTT.

This chain connects TRBV4-1 to TRBJ2-3; TRBD2 matches at 11 bases. This CDR3 is 17 amino acids long. The germline gives CDR1 MGHRA, CDR2 YSYEKL. V dropped 4 bases and J dropped 4; count of bases not matched to a gene: 10. Here the CDR3 reads CASSRDSGGAVSDTQYF. In nucleotides, the CDR3 is TGCGCCAGCAGCCGGGATAGCGGGGGGGCGGTATCAGATACGCAGTATTTT.